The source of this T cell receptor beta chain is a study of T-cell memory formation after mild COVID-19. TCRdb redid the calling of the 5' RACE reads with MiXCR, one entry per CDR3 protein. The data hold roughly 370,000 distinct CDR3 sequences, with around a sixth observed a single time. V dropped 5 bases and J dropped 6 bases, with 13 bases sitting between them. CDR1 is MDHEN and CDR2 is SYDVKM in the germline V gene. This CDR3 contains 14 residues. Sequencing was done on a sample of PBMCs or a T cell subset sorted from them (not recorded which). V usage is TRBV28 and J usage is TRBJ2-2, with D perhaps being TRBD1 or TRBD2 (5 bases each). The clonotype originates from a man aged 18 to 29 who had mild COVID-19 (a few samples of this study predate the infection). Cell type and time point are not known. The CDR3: CASSPPGHAGELFF. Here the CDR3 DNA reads TGTGCCAGCAGTCCACCGGGGCATGCCGGGGAGCTGTTTTTT.